The 25 T cell receptor beta chains below all came from one sample that was sequenced in a study of technical replicates of blood from a handful of donors. Here immunoSEQ multiplex PCR was the method, and the copy in TCRdb shows in-frame clones only, minus some. This table holds about 70,000 clones, just under 97% found once. Sequencing input: T cells isolated from PBMCs. These receptors came from a human donor in good health.

J is TRBJ2-5 and V is TRBV5-1; possibly TRBD1 for D (6 bases). Germline V gene sequence: CDR1 SGHRS, CDR2 YFSETQ. V was shortened by 1 base and J by 0 bases, with 10 bases between the two germline ends. There are 15 residues in the CDR3. CDR3 in amino acids: CASSLIGDNQETQYF. Written as DNA, the CDR3 is TGCGCCAGCAGCTTGATCGGGGACAACCAAGAGACCCAGTACTTC.

V and J are TRBV29-1 and TRBJ2-3; TRBD2 might be the D (6 bases). Germline CDR1 SQVTM, CDR2 ANQGSEA. V lost 3 bases to trimming and J lost 4 bases, with 11 bases between them. CDR3 size: 13 residues. This CDR3 is CSVEVGGSDTQYF. The DNA of the CDR3 is TGCAGCGTTGAGGTCGGAGGGTCAGATACGCAGTATTTT.

A word on this clone: At one of its ends the junction is not consistent with the germline gene, which may arise from a read error. V and J are TRBV6-1 and TRBJ2-1; the match to TRBD2 covers 8 bases. The CDR3 is 11 residues long. Germline CDR1 MNHNS, CDR2 SASEGT. For the CDR3, the DNA is TGTGCCAGCAGTGATGGGACTAGGGACCTCTTC. It specifies CASSDGTRDLF.

The chain carries TRBV7-6 and TRBJ2-5, with TRBD2 matching over 7 bases. The V segment lost 1 base and the J segment 3 bases; nucleotides outside the gene matches: 2. This CDR3 has 14 residues. Germline CDR1 is SGHVS and CDR2 is FNYEAQ. The CDR3 DNA reads TGTGCCAGCAGCTTAGTGGGAGGGAAAGAGACCCAGTACTTC. This codes for CASSLVGGKETQYF.

The J gene is TRBJ2-7, the V gene TRBV27, with 8 nucleotides matching TRBD2. V was pared by 8 bases and J by 4 bases, with 13 bases of the junction left unmatched. In germline, CDR1 is MNHEY, CDR2 SMNVEV (reference sequence). CDR3 length: 15 amino acids. The CDR3: CASCVSGGHPYEQYF. The CDR3 bases are TGTGCCAGCTGCGTGAGCGGGGGCCATCCATACGAGCAGTACTTC.

This clone was observed a single time. V is TRBV20-1 and J is TRBJ2-1; D uncertain. Germline CDR1 and CDR2: DFQATT and SNEGSKA (reference sequence). The CDR3 consists of 11 residues. Trimming removed 6 bases at V and 5 bases at J, with 8 bases between. Here the CDR3 DNA reads TGCAGTGCCGAGCAAAACAATGAGCAGTTCTTC. It encodes CSAEQNNEQFF.

This chain joins TRBV5-1 and TRBJ2-2; the match to TRBD2 covers 11 bases. The CDR3 runs to 15 residues. The V segment lost 3 bases and the J segment 6 bases; nucleotides outside the gene matches: 4. Germline V gives CDR1 SGHRS, CDR2 YFSETQ. DNA for the CDR3: TGCGCCAGCAGCTCGTTAGCGGGAGGGCCCGGGGAGCTGTTTTTT. It is translated as CASSSLAGGPGELFF. The variable domain in full, completed from reference TRBV5-1 and TRBJ2-2, reads KAGVTQTPRYLIKTRGQQVTLSCSPISGHRSVSWYQQTPGQGLQFLFEYFSETQRNKGNFPGRFSGRQFSNSRSEMNVSTLELGDSALYLCASSSLAGGPGELFFGEGSRLTVL.

This rearrangement joins TRBV5-1 to TRBJ1-2; weak D call: TRBD1 (6 bases). The CDR3 has 16 residues. V dropped 4 bases and J dropped 4 bases, with 20 bases sitting between them. The germline CDR1 and CDR2 sequences are SGHRS and YFSETQ. CDR3 loop: CASSPSLQGRGYGYTF. In DNA, the CDR3 is TGCGCCAGCAGCCCCTCCTTACAGGGTAGGGGCTATGGCTACACCTTC.

This rearrangement joins TRBV15 to TRBJ1-3; the D is unclear. The CDR3 has 11 amino acids. The germline CDR1 and CDR2 sequences are LNHNV and YYDKDF (reference sequence). Deletions cut 6 bases from V and 6 bases from J, with 6 bases between. For the CDR3, the DNA is TGTGCCACCAGGGAGCAAAACACCATATATTTT. Translation: CATREQNTIYF.

This sequence joins TRBV6-1 and TRBJ2-2; D is undetermined. From germline, CDR1 is MNHNS and CDR2 SASEGT. V lost 1 base and J 0 bases, leaving 9 bases between the germline ends. This CDR3 is built from 16 residues. The CDR3 reads CASSEEPLSNTGELFF. The CDR3 DNA reads as TGTGCCAGCAGTGAAGAGCCACTTTCGAACACCGGGGAGCTGTTTTTT.

This chain uses TRBV29-1 with TRBJ1-1; a possible D gene is TRBD1 (5 bases). CDR1 and CDR2 from the germline V gene are SQVTM and ANQGSEA. Trimming stripped 4 bases from V and 1 base from J, with 10 bases between. The CDR3 is 13 residues long. In DNA, the CDR3 is TGCAGCGTTGGGGCAGGGCCGAACACTGAAGCTTTCTTT. Translating it yields CSVGAGPNTEAFF.

The chain is built from TRBV6-4 and TRBJ2-3, with 8 bases fitting TRBD1. Germline V gene lookup returns CDR1 MRHNA and CDR2 SNTAGT. Trimming at V came to 3 bases and at J to 4 bases, leaving 0 bases not matched to a gene. The CDR3 covers 13 residues. The DNA of the CDR3 is TGTGCCAGCAGTGAACAGGGGGCAGATACGCAGTATTTT. It is translated as CASSEQGADTQYF.

V usage is TRBV2 and J usage is TRBJ2-5; D unresolved. The CDR3 is made up of 13 amino acids. The ends were cut back, 3 bases at V and 2 bases at J, with 7 bases in the middle. The germline CDR1 and CDR2 sequences are SNHLY and FYNNEI. The CDR3 DNA sequence: TGTGCCAGCAGTGAGGCCAATCAAGAGACCCAGTACTTC. It yields the protein CASSEANQETQYF. The full variable domain, its missing parts supplied by reference TRBV2 and TRBJ2-5, is EPEVTQTPSHQVTQMGQEVILRCVPISNHLYFYWYRQILGQKVEFLVSFYNNEISEKSEIFDDQFSVERPDGSNFTLKIRSTKLEDSAMYFCASSEANQETQYFGPGTRLLVL.

A remark on this clone: The same CDR3 is also encoded by other DNA sequences in this sample. The CDR3 DNA is TGCGCCAGCAGCTTGGTTACTGATGAAAAACTGTTTTTT. Residues: CASSLVTDEKLFF. J is TRBJ1-4 and V is TRBV5-1, with unresolved D. Germline V gene lookup returns CDR1 SGHRS and CDR2 YFSETQ. Trimming left V 0 bases short and J 6 bases short, with 6 bases between. The CDR3 covers 13 residues.

The chain carries TRBV6-1 and TRBJ2-2; 11 nucleotides match TRBD2. Unmatched junction bases numbered 6, after V lost 2 bases and J lost 7 bases. The germline gives CDR1 MNHNS, CDR2 SASEGT. The CDR3 has 16 amino acids. CDR3 residues: CASSELSGGAVGELFF. The CDR3 nucleotides are TGTGCCAGCAGTGAACTTAGCGGGGGGGCCGTCGGGGAGCTGTTTTTT.

This chain uses TRBV4-1 with TRBJ2-7; a weak D match, TRBD2 (5 bases). The CDR3 totals 16 residues. With 1 base removed from V and 3 bases from J, the gap between germline ends came to 16 bases. Germline V gene sequence: CDR1 MGHRA, CDR2 YSYEKL. The CDR3 loop is CASSQGTALTVYEQYF. The CDR3 DNA reads as TGCGCCAGCAGCCAAGGGACTGCCCTTACCGTCTACGAGCAGTACTTC.

The chain links TRBV30 to TRBJ2-2; TRBD2 might be the D (5 bases). This CDR3 comprises 13 residues. Germline CDR1 reads GTSNPN; CDR2 reads SVGIG (reference sequence). CDR3 in DNA: TGTGCACGGGAATGGCGCCCCACCGGGGAGCTGTTTTTT. It codes for CAREWRPTGELFF.

The genes are TRBV2 and TRBJ1-5; 9 bases align to TRBD1. CDR3 size: 16 residues. Per germline, CDR1 SNHLY and CDR2 FYNNEI. Germline trimming cut 6 bases from V and 0 bases from J; bases unmatched to any gene: 6. DNA for the CDR3: TGTGCCAGCAGCGGCGGGACAGGGAATAGCAATCAGCCCCAGCATTTT. This gives the protein CASSGGTGNSNQPQHF.

V and J are TRBV30 and TRBJ1-1; tentative D call: TRBD1 (6 bases). The germline V gene encodes CDR1 GTSNPN and CDR2 SVGIG (reference sequence). V shed 0 bases and J shed 6 bases, with 14 bases lying between them. The CDR3 is made up of 14 amino acids. CDR3 protein: CAWSVGGEGAEAFF. For the CDR3, the DNA is TGTGCCTGGAGTGTAGGGGGGGAAGGGGCTGAAGCTTTCTTT.

V gene TRBV6-5 combines with J gene TRBJ2-3, with a possible D match to TRBD2 (5 bases). CDR1 is MNHEY, CDR2 SVGAGI, per germline. Trimming removed 6 bases at V and 0 bases at J, with 10 bases between. There are 14 residues in the CDR3. CDR3 DNA sequence: TGTGCCAGCAGGGACTCAATAAGCACAGATACGCAGTATTTT. As protein: CASRDSISTDTQYF.

The chain combines TRBV5-6 with TRBJ2-5, with D unclear. The ends were cut back, 3 bases at V and 2 bases at J, with 11 bases in the middle. The length of the CDR3 is 14 residues. CDR1 and CDR2 (germline): SGHDT, YYEEEE. The CDR3 reads CASSYIQKQETQYF. DNA for the CDR3: TGTGCCAGCAGCTACATACAGAAACAAGAGACCCAGTACTTC.

This chain links TRBV7-9 with TRBJ2-5; D unresolved. Per the germline V gene, CDR1 is SEHNR and CDR2 is FQNEAQ (reference sequence). V gave up 5 bases and J gave up 2 bases, with 15 bases separating them. This CDR3 comprises 15 residues. The CDR3 loop is CASSPPFTGQETQYF. In nucleotides, the CDR3 is TGTGCCAGCAGCCCACCTTTCACGGGTCAAGAGACCCAGTACTTC.

The V gene is TRBV5-1, the J gene TRBJ1-6; 10 nucleotides align to TRBD1. Germline loops: CDR1 SGHRS, CDR2 YFSETQ. V lost 4 bases, J lost 10 bases, and 5 bases stayed unmatched. There are 14 residues in the CDR3. CDR3 in amino acids: CASSSGTGDSPLHF. DNA of the CDR3: TGCGCCAGCAGCAGCGGGACAGGGGACTCACCCCTCCACTTT.

This sequence joins TRBV5-4 and TRBJ2-2; 15 bases agree with TRBD2. This CDR3 spans 20 amino acids. V was pared by 4 bases and J by 4 bases, with 14 bases of the junction left unmatched. The germline V gene has CDR1 SGHNT and CDR2 YYREEE (reference sequence). The CDR3 protein is CASSRLSGTSGGRGTGELFF. Here the CDR3 DNA reads TGTGCCAGCAGCCGATTGTCCGGGACTAGCGGGGGGCGCGGCACCGGGGAGCTGTTTTTT.

This rearrangement joins TRBV6-1 to TRBJ2-1, with D tentatively TRBD1 (6 bases). Trimming removed 4 bases from V and 5 bases from J, with 12 bases in between. The CDR3 has 14 residues. Germline CDR1 and CDR2: MNHNS and SASEGT. CDR3: CASSGRQVHNEQFF. The CDR3 region has the DNA TGTGCCAGCAGTGGCAGACAGGTCCACAATGAGCAGTTCTTC.